What follows describes a single T cell receptor (beta chain). This record belongs to a study of shared clonotypes between healthy human individuals. Between the trimmed V and J ends, which lost 5 bases and 2 bases, there was a span of 12 bases. The germline V gene has CDR1 SGHTA and CDR2 FQGTGA. The CDR3 contains 14 residues. Data came from immunoSEQ multiplex PCR; TCRdb stores just in-frame clones and leaves some out. The data hold a few million clones, with over 85% observed a single time. The receptor's source is a man younger than 35 in good health. Some clones in this sample may be carry-over from other donors' samples. The genes are TRBV7-3 and TRBJ1-1, with D possibly TRBD1 on 5 matching bases. Sequences were obtained from naive CD4+ T cells from PBMCs. Stated subset: CD45RA+ positively selected. The CDR3 sequence: CASSQNGGNTEAFF. The CDR3 DNA sequence: TGTGCCAGCAGCCAAAACGGGGGAAACACTGAAGCTTTCTTT.